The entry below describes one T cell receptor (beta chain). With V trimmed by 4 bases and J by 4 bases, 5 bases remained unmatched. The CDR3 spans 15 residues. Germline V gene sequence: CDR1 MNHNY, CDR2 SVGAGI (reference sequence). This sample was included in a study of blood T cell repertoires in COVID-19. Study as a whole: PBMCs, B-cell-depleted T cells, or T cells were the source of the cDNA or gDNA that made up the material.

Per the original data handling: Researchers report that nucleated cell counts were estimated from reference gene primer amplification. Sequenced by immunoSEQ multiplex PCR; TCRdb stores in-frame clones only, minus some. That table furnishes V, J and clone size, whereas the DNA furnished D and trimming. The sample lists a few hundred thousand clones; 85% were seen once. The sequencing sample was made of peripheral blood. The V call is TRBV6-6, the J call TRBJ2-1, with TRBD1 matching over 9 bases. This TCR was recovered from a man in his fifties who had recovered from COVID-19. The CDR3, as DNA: TGTGCCAGCAGTTGGACAGGGGAAGAATACAATGAGCAGTTCTTC. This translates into CASSWTGEEYNEQFF.